These 23 T cell receptor beta chains were sequenced from one sample in a study of cytomegalovirus exposure and HLA in healthy donors. With 60 Vbeta and 13 Jbeta primers, the PCR was carried out. Here immunoSEQ multiplex PCR was the method, and the copy in TCRdb shows in-frame clones only, minus some. The data hold some 160,000 clones, with over 60% observed a single time. Sequenced: PBMCs. These receptors were taken from a woman in her twenties or thirties in good health and CMV-seronegative.

This clone appeared once. The chain links TRBV7-9 to TRBJ1-1; D not certain. Germline CDR1 is SEHNR and CDR2 is FQNEAQ (reference sequence). The CDR3 consists of 12 residues. V lost 0 bases and J lost 10, with 9 bases in between. CDR3 nucleotide sequence: TGTGCCAGCAGCTTAGCGGTTCGCGGAGCTTTCTTT. Encoded protein: CASSLAVRGAFF.

This chain's CDR3 is CSVRVEGQDFNGYTF. CDR3 DNA sequence: TGCAGCGTTCGCGTGGAGGGACAGGATTTCAATGGCTACACCTTC. The chain is built from TRBV29-1 and TRBJ1-2, with 8 bases identical to TRBD1. Germline CDR1 and CDR2: SQVTM and ANQGSEA. Losses at the gene ends were 5 bases for V and 6 bases for J; bases not matched to a gene: 14. CDR3 length equals 15 residues.

The J gene is TRBJ2-5, the V gene TRBV18; 10 positions match TRBD2. The junction had 9 bases not matched to a gene; V was cut back by 3 bases and J by 5 bases. Germline V gene lookup returns CDR1 KGHSH and CDR2 LQKENI. This CDR3 region has 16 residues. The CDR3 region is CASSPILAGVGETQYF. As DNA, the CDR3 is TGTGCCAGCTCACCGATCCTAGCGGGAGTGGGCGAGACCCAGTACTTC.

For the CDR3, the DNA is TGTGCCAGCAGTTCACAGGGCATGGGCACTGAAGCTTTCTTT. As protein: CASSSQGMGTEAFF. This rearrangement joins TRBV7-9 to TRBJ1-1; D is perhaps TRBD1 (6 bases). V shed 6 bases and J shed 4 bases, with 15 bases lying between them. CDR1 is SEHNR, CDR2 FQNEAQ, per germline (reference sequence). This CDR3 has 14 residues.

V usage is TRBV7-8 and J usage is TRBJ1-3; D call uncertain. V lost 4 bases and J 2 bases, leaving 9 bases between the germline ends. This CDR3 is built from 14 residues. Germline V CDR1 and CDR2: SGHVS, FQNEAQ. CDR3 DNA: TGTGCCAGCAGCTCCCTTAATACTGGAAACACCATATATTTT. Translating it yields CASSSLNTGNTIYF.

The genes are TRBV2 and TRBJ2-6, with D possibly TRBD1 on 6 matching bases. Trimming stripped 4 bases from V and 0 bases from J, with 10 bases between. Germline loops: CDR1 SNHLY, CDR2 FYNNEI. The CDR3 is made up of 16 amino acids. As DNA, the CDR3 is TGTGCCAGCAGTGCATGGACAGACTCTGGGGCCAACGTCCTGACTTTC. Its translation: CASSAWTDSGANVLTF.

The chain carries TRBV6-5 and TRBJ1-1; tentative D call: TRBD1 (5 bases). Per the germline V gene, CDR1 is MNHEY and CDR2 is SVGAGI. V lost 6 bases, J lost 1 base, and 12 bases lay in between. CDR3 length: 14 residues. CDR3 loop: CASRPGTWNTEAFF. CDR3 in DNA: TGTGCCAGCAGACCCGGGACTTGGAACACTGAAGCTTTCTTT.

V is TRBV18 and J is TRBJ2-5; D possibly corresponds to TRBD1 (6 bases). The V end was cut by 1 base, the J end by 2 bases, with 11 bases between. CDR1 and CDR2 (germline): KGHSH, LQKENI. This CDR3 region has 15 residues. CDR3 sequence: CASSPHPGQQETQYF. The CDR3 DNA sequence: TGTGCCAGCTCACCACACCCAGGACAGCAAGAGACCCAGTACTTC.

The V gene is TRBV28, the J gene TRBJ1-2, with TRBD1 as a possible D gene (6 bases). The CDR3 spans 12 residues. Germline V gene data show CDR1 as MDHEN and CDR2 as SYDVKM. Trimming left V 4 bases short and J 13 bases short, with 16 bases between. CDR3 loop: CASSSIRMGATF. The CDR3 nucleotides are TGTGCCAGCAGTTCTATCCGAATGGGGGCCACCTTC.

This CDR3 reads CASSFGQGAVQPQHF. CDR3 in DNA: TGTGCCAGCAGCTTCGGACAGGGGGCTGTCCAGCCCCAGCATTTT. The chain employs TRBV6-1 and TRBJ1-5, with 11 bases identical to TRBD1. The CDR3 is 15 residues long. Germline-derived CDR1 and CDR2 are MNHNS and SASEGT. J was trimmed by 7 bases and V by 6 bases; bases with no gene match: 8.

This rearrangement joins TRBV27 to TRBJ1-1; D is undetermined. Germline CDR1 MNHEY, CDR2 SMNVEV (reference sequence). There are 15 residues in the CDR3. V lost 0 bases to trimming and J lost 4 bases, with 12 bases between them. CDR3 amino acids: CASSLSGQFSTEAFF. The CDR3 region has the DNA TGTGCCAGCAGTTTATCGGGCCAATTCAGCACTGAAGCTTTCTTT.

The rearrangement uses TRBV7-2 and TRBJ2-1; 7 bases are shared with TRBD2. The CDR3 loop spans 12 amino acids. J was trimmed by 10 bases and V by 7 bases; bases with no gene match: 7. From germline, CDR1 is SGHTA and CDR2 FQGNSA. The CDR3 is CASIGVAGEQFF. The CDR3 coding sequence is TGTGCCAGCATTGGGGTAGCGGGCGAGCAGTTCTTC.

V is TRBV7-2 and J is TRBJ2-7, with TRBD1 identical over 9 bases. The CDR3 is 14 residues long. V dropped 4 bases and J dropped 3; count of bases not matched to a gene: 4. The germline V gene encodes CDR1 SGHTA and CDR2 FQGNSA. The CDR3 here is CASSWGQGYYEQYF. The DNA for the CDR3 is TGTGCCAGCAGCTGGGGACAGGGTTACTACGAGCAGTACTTC.

The V gene is TRBV19, the J gene TRBJ1-2, with D unresolved. V was pared by 8 bases and J by 0 bases, with 10 bases between. Germline assignment: CDR1 LNHDA and CDR2 SQIVND (reference sequence). This CDR3 region has 13 residues. The CDR3 region has the DNA TGTGCCAGTGAAGCCCTCTCTAACTATGGCTACACCTTC. Protein sequence: CASEALSNYGYTF.

CDR3 DNA sequence: TGCGCCAGCAGCTTGGCCCTCTCAGCAGGGGGAGACAATGAGCAGTTCTTC. It yields the protein CASSLALSAGGDNEQFF. This sequence joins TRBV5-1 and TRBJ2-1, with 7 bases matching TRBD1. The trim removed 0 bases at V and 5 bases at J, leaving 11 bases unmatched. The CDR3 covers 17 residues. Germline CDR1 SGHRS, CDR2 YFSETQ.

This chain links TRBV27 with TRBJ1-5; maybe TRBD1 (5 bases). The CDR3 loop spans 15 amino acids. Germline loops: CDR1 MNHEY, CDR2 SMNVEV (reference sequence). The ends were cut back, 5 bases at V and 0 bases at J, with 11 bases in the middle. This CDR3 reads CASSDQGASNQPQHF. The DNA for the CDR3 is TGTGCCAGCAGTGATCAGGGTGCTAGCAATCAGCCCCAGCATTTT.

This sequence joins TRBV19 and TRBJ1-1; D gene ambiguous. This CDR3 region has 12 residues. The V end was cut by 7 bases, the J end by 5 bases, with 11 bases between. The germline V gene encodes CDR1 LNHDA and CDR2 SQIVND (reference sequence). CDR3 DNA sequence: TGTGCCAGTATTTCCAGGAGGACTGAAGCTTTCTTT. Amino acid sequence: CASISRRTEAFF.

The CDR3 loop is CASSSSGTHSGANVLTF. The DNA for the CDR3 is TGTGCCAGCAGCTCGAGCGGGACACACTCTGGGGCCAACGTCCTGACTTTC. The chain couples TRBV7-2 to TRBJ2-6; D is possibly TRBD2 (7 bases). The V end lost 4 bases, the J end lost 0 bases, and 13 bases lay between the germline ends. The germline CDR1 and CDR2 sequences are SGHTA and FQGNSA. The CDR3 is made up of 17 amino acids.

This chain connects TRBV10-3 to TRBJ1-3, with D unclear. The CDR3 sequence is 15 residues long. The ends were cut back, 4 bases at V and 0 bases at J, with 10 bases in the middle. Per germline, CDR1 ENHRY and CDR2 SYGVKD. The CDR3 loop reads CAISGLRGSGNTIYF. The CDR3 DNA follows: TGTGCCATCAGTGGACTGAGAGGCTCTGGAAACACCATATATTTT.

J is TRBJ2-7 and V is TRBV6-1, with D unresolved. The CDR3 contains 14 residues. Per the germline V gene, CDR1 is MNHNS and CDR2 is SASEGT. Deletions cut 0 bases from V and 3 bases from J, with 9 bases between. The CDR3 loop is CASSEARQFYEQYF. The CDR3 coding sequence is TGTGCCAGCAGTGAAGCGCGGCAGTTCTACGAGCAGTACTTC.

V and J are TRBV28 and TRBJ2-1, with 7 nucleotides matching TRBD2. V lost 6 bases and J lost 5; bases outside the gene matches: 13. Germline values: CDR1 MDHEN, CDR2 SYDVKM. The CDR3 is 16 amino acids. CDR3 bases: TGTGCCAGCAGCCGCCTCCTCGGGACTAAAAACAATGAGCAGTTCTTC. This translates into CASSRLLGTKNNEQFF.

This clone was seen more than once but under ten times. The chain carries TRBV10-2 and TRBJ2-7; D might be TRBD1 (7 bases). V lost 8 bases and J 4 bases, leaving 21 bases between the germline ends. Germline-derived CDR1 and CDR2 are WSHSY and SAAADI. The CDR3 length is 15 residues. CDR3 region: CASAEGQPDTYEQYF. The CDR3 DNA follows: TGCGCCAGCGCGGAGGGACAGCCTGACACTTACGAGCAGTACTTC.

This clone was picked up one time. The V and J genes are TRBV19 and TRBJ1-3, with D perhaps TRBD1 (5 bases). V was pared by 8 bases and J by 1 base, with 18 bases between. This CDR3 contains 16 residues. Germline CDR1 and CDR2: LNHDA and SQIVND (reference sequence). The CDR3 loop reads CASQWGTGTSGNTIYF. CDR3 nucleotides: TGTGCCAGTCAGTGGGGCACCGGGACTTCTGGAAACACCATATATTTT.